A selection of T cell receptor beta chains follows, all from one sample in a study of response to subunit inactivated influenza vaccine. TCRdb re-derived calls from the RT-PCR reads in MiXCR, one entry per CDR3 protein. The data contain approximately 520,000 distinct CDR3 sequences, approximately 24% of them singletons. The sequencing used CD4+ T cells sorted from PBMCs, collected 4 to 6 days after vaccination. These TCRs come from a man aged 50 to 60 who received an inactivated influenza vaccine. The CDR3 runs from the conserved cysteine through the conserved F or W. A D gene is named only where the DNA matches it firmly. Size values are once, few and many counts, or a class for expanded clones, and some rows have none.

clone_size: NA; j_call: TRBJ1-1; d_call: NA; v_call: TRBV5-1; cdr3_aa: CASTQEWNTEAFF; cdr3_nt: TGCGCCAGCACCCAGGAGTGGAACACTGAAGCTTTCTTT
clone_size: few; j_call: TRBJ2-7; d_call: NA; v_call: TRBV7-2; cdr3_aa: CASSFGTGAGYEQYF; cdr3_nt: TGTGCCAGCAGCTTCGGGACTGGGGCCGGCTACGAGCAGTACTTC
clone_size: few; j_call: TRBJ2-1; d_call: TRBD2; v_call: TRBV20-1; cdr3_aa: CSARTGGFYDEQFF; cdr3_nt: TGCAGTGCTAGGACCGGGGGGTTCTACGATGAGCAGTTCTTC
clone_size: few; j_call: TRBJ2-5; d_call: NA; v_call: TRBV5-1; cdr3_aa: CASSSDSLVETQYF; cdr3_nt: TGCGCCAGCAGCTCGGACAGTCTCGTTGAGACCCAGTACTTC
clone_size: NA; j_call: TRBJ2-3; d_call: TRBD1; v_call: TRBV28; cdr3_aa: CATNTGGTDTQYF; cdr3_nt: TGTGCCACAAATACAGGGGGCACAGATACGCAGTATTTT
clone_size: NA; j_call: TRBJ2-7; d_call: NA; v_call: TRBV6-6; cdr3_aa: CASSPQVYEQYF; cdr3_nt: TGTGCCAGCAGCCCACAGGTTTACGAGCAGTACTTC
clone_size: NA; j_call: TRBJ1-3; d_call: TRBD1; v_call: TRBV12-3/TRBV12-4; cdr3_aa: CASIFSGGLDTIYF; cdr3_nt: TGTGCCAGCATTTTCTCAGGGGGTTTAGACACCATATATTTT
clone_size: NA; j_call: TRBJ1-1; d_call: TRBD1; v_call: TRBV12-3/TRBV12-4; cdr3_aa: CASSPGPGQGKAEAFF; cdr3_nt: TGTGCCAGCAGCCCAGGCCCGGGACAGGGGAAGGCTGAAGCTTTCTTT
clone_size: NA; j_call: TRBJ2-7; d_call: NA; v_call: TRBV7-9; cdr3_aa: CASSLGNRDGSYEQYF; cdr3_nt: TGTGCCAGCAGCTTAGGGAACCGGGACGGCTCCTACGAGCAGTACTTC
clone_size: few; j_call: TRBJ2-3; d_call: NA; v_call: TRBV13; cdr3_aa: CASSLLAGPTDTQYF; cdr3_nt: TGTGCCAGCAGCTTATTGGCGGGACCCACAGATACGCAGTATTTT
clone_size: NA; j_call: TRBJ2-7; d_call: TRBD2; v_call: TRBV20-1; cdr3_aa: CSARTSGAYEQYF; cdr3_nt: TGCAGTGCTAGAACTAGCGGAGCCTACGAGCAGTACTTC
clone_size: NA; j_call: TRBJ2-5; d_call: NA; v_call: TRBV10-3; cdr3_aa: CAIGRGAGETQYF; cdr3_nt: TGTGCCATCGGACGGGGGGCCGGGGAGACCCAGTACTTC
clone_size: NA; j_call: TRBJ1-3; d_call: TRBD1; v_call: TRBV2; cdr3_aa: CASIEGSTGQSGNTIYF; cdr3_nt: TGTGCCAGCATTGAGGGGTCGACAGGGCAGTCTGGAAACACCATATATTTT
clone_size: once; j_call: TRBJ2-7; d_call: TRBD2; v_call: TRBV4-2; cdr3_aa: CASSQGTASGGEQYF; cdr3_nt: TGTGCCAGCAGCCAAGGGACCGCATCGGGGGGCGAGCAGTACTTC
clone_size: few; j_call: TRBJ1-6; d_call: NA; v_call: TRBV7-9; cdr3_aa: CASSLGSGMNSPLHF; cdr3_nt: TGTGCCAGCAGCTTAGGGTCAGGGATGAATTCACCCCTCCACTTT
clone_size: NA; j_call: TRBJ2-5; d_call: NA; v_call: TRBV5-1; cdr3_aa: CASSPQTYQETQYF; cdr3_nt: TGCGCCAGCAGCCCCCAGACGTACCAAGAGACCCAGTACTTC
clone_size: many; j_call: TRBJ2-1; d_call: TRBD2; v_call: TRBV5-1; cdr3_aa: CASSLVLAGNEQFF; cdr3_nt: TGCGCCAGCAGCTTGGTACTAGCGGGAAATGAGCAGTTCTTC
clone_size: NA; j_call: TRBJ2-5; d_call: TRBD1; v_call: TRBV24-1; cdr3_aa: CATSDLGTGVQETQYF; cdr3_nt: TGTGCCACCAGTGATTTGGGGACAGGCGTCCAAGAGACCCAGTACTTC
clone_size: once; j_call: TRBJ2-4; d_call: NA; v_call: TRBV12-3/TRBV12-4; cdr3_aa: CASSPGGANIQYF; cdr3_nt: TGTGCCAGCAGCCCGGGGGGCGCAAACATTCAGTACTTC
clone_size: NA; j_call: TRBJ2-5; d_call: NA; v_call: TRBV20-1; cdr3_aa: CSANRDLGMGTQYF; cdr3_nt: TGCAGTGCAAATCGGGACCTGGGTATGGGGACCCAGTACTTC
clone_size: few; j_call: TRBJ2-7; d_call: NA; v_call: TRBV29-1; cdr3_aa: CSVRDRDSAYEQYF; cdr3_nt: TGCAGCGTCAGGGACCGGGACTCAGCCTACGAGCAGTACTTC
clone_size: NA; j_call: TRBJ2-7; d_call: NA; v_call: TRBV29-1; cdr3_aa: CSVAWPHRAYEQYF; cdr3_nt: TGCAGCGTTGCATGGCCCCACAGGGCTTACGAGCAGTACTTC
clone_size: few; j_call: TRBJ2-7; d_call: NA; v_call: TRBV20-1; cdr3_aa: CSARPGTYSSYEQYF; cdr3_nt: TGCAGTGCTAGACCCGGGACTTACAGCTCCTACGAGCAGTACTTC
clone_size: once; j_call: TRBJ2-1; d_call: TRBD2; v_call: TRBV5-1; cdr3_aa: CASSFRSSGSYNEQFF; cdr3_nt: TGCGCCAGCAGCTTCCGCTCTAGCGGTTCCTACAATGAGCAGTTCTTC
clone_size: few; j_call: TRBJ2-5; d_call: NA; v_call: TRBV20-1; cdr3_aa: CSARLGSETQYF; cdr3_nt: TGCAGTGCTAGGTTGGGTTCGGAGACCCAGTACTTC
clone_size: NA; j_call: TRBJ1-5; d_call: NA; v_call: TRBV10-3; cdr3_aa: CAISDQPSSPQHF; cdr3_nt: TGTGCCATCAGTGATCAACCGTCCTCGCCCCAGCATTTT
clone_size: many; j_call: TRBJ2-7; d_call: NA; v_call: TRBV11-2; cdr3_aa: CASSLYQGSYEQYF; cdr3_nt: TGTGCCAGCAGCTTATACCAGGGGTCCTACGAGCAGTACTTC
clone_size: many; j_call: TRBJ2-3; d_call: NA; v_call: TRBV3-1; cdr3_aa: CASSQRGTDTQYF; cdr3_nt: TGTGCCAGCAGCCAGCGGGGCACAGATACGCAGTATTTT
clone_size: few; j_call: TRBJ1-1; d_call: TRBD1; v_call: TRBV7-2; cdr3_aa: CASRLTGTGSTEAFF; cdr3_nt: TGTGCCAGCAGACTAACCGGGACAGGGTCCACTGAAGCTTTCTTT
clone_size: few; j_call: TRBJ2-1; d_call: TRBD2; v_call: TRBV20-1; cdr3_aa: CSARDRLAVSSYNEQFF; cdr3_nt: TGCAGTGCTAGAGATCGACTAGCGGTGAGTTCCTACAATGAGCAGTTCTTC
clone_size: NA; j_call: TRBJ1-6; d_call: NA; v_call: TRBV6-1; cdr3_aa: CASSEAVKWGGGSPLHF; cdr3_nt: TGTGCCAGCAGTGAAGCGGTCAAATGGGGGGGAGGTTCACCCCTCCACTTT
clone_size: few; j_call: TRBJ2-1; d_call: NA; v_call: TRBV9; cdr3_aa: CASSVGPGSSDEQFF; cdr3_nt: TGTGCCAGCAGCGTAGGACCCGGGAGTTCGGATGAGCAGTTCTTC
clone_size: few; j_call: TRBJ1-2; d_call: NA; v_call: TRBV28; cdr3_aa: CASSLVDSPYGYTF; cdr3_nt: TGTGCCAGCAGTTTAGTGGACAGTCCCTATGGCTACACCTTC
clone_size: NA; j_call: TRBJ1-6; d_call: TRBD1; v_call: TRBV7-2; cdr3_aa: CASSLGPGQGAQPLHF; cdr3_nt: TGTGCCAGCAGCTTAGGCCCGGGACAGGGCGCCCAGCCCCTCCACTTT
clone_size: few; j_call: TRBJ2-7; d_call: NA; v_call: TRBV5-1; cdr3_aa: CASSLTGQTYEQYF; cdr3_nt: TGCGCCAGCAGCTTGACTGGACAGACCTACGAGCAGTACTTC
clone_size: few; j_call: TRBJ2-1; d_call: TRBD2; v_call: TRBV4-3; cdr3_aa: CASSHQWGGSSYNEQFF; cdr3_nt: TGCGCCAGCAGCCATCAGTGGGGCGGGAGCTCCTACAATGAGCAGTTCTTC
clone_size: few; j_call: TRBJ2-5; d_call: NA; v_call: TRBV5-1; cdr3_aa: CASSFEDSRQTQYF; cdr3_nt: TGCGCCAGCAGCTTTGAGGACAGTCGGCAGACCCAGTACTTC
clone_size: many; j_call: TRBJ2-7; d_call: NA; v_call: TRBV20-1; cdr3_aa: CSPTPGVGEQYF; cdr3_nt: TGCAGTCCTACGCCGGGGGTCGGCGAGCAGTACTTC
clone_size: NA; j_call: TRBJ2-1; d_call: TRBD2; v_call: TRBV20-1; cdr3_aa: CSAESGGWKQFF; cdr3_nt: TGCAGTGCTGAAAGCGGGGGGTGGAAGCAGTTCTTC
clone_size: NA; j_call: TRBJ2-7; d_call: NA; v_call: TRBV14; cdr3_aa: CASSQVGRYHEQYF; cdr3_nt: TGTGCCAGCAGCCAAGTCGGCAGGTACCACGAGCAGTACTTC
clone_size: NA; j_call: TRBJ2-7; d_call: NA; v_call: TRBV9; cdr3_aa: CASSVGQGTYEQYF; cdr3_nt: TGTGCCAGCAGCGTAGGCCAGGGGACCTACGAGCAGTACTTC
clone_size: NA; j_call: TRBJ2-2; d_call: NA; v_call: TRBV7-2; cdr3_aa: CASSSGHTGELFF; cdr3_nt: TGTGCCAGCAGCTCCGGACACACCGGGGAGCTGTTTTTT
clone_size: few; j_call: TRBJ2-2; d_call: NA; v_call: TRBV5-1; cdr3_aa: CASSSGVDTGELFF; cdr3_nt: TGCGCCAGCAGCTCAGGGGTGGACACCGGGGAGCTGTTTTTT
clone_size: NA; j_call: TRBJ2-3; d_call: TRBD1; v_call: TRBV7-7; cdr3_aa: CASSATGHSTDTQYF; cdr3_nt: TGTGCTAGCAGCGCGACAGGGCATAGCACAGATACGCAGTATTTT
clone_size: NA; j_call: TRBJ2-1; d_call: TRBD2; v_call: TRBV5-1; cdr3_aa: CASSLSATSGRLSSYNEQFF; cdr3_nt: TGCGCCAGCAGCTTGTCTGCGACTAGCGGGAGGTTAAGCTCCTACAATGAGCAGTTCTTC
clone_size: NA; j_call: TRBJ2-1; d_call: NA; v_call: TRBV7-2; cdr3_aa: CASTGDFSYNEQFF; cdr3_nt: TGTGCCAGCACCGGTGATTTCTCCTACAATGAGCAGTTCTTC
clone_size: few; j_call: TRBJ2-1; d_call: NA; v_call: TRBV7-2; cdr3_aa: CASRSGPTEQFF; cdr3_nt: TGTGCCAGCAGATCAGGGCCTACTGAGCAGTTCTTC
clone_size: few; j_call: TRBJ2-7; d_call: TRBD1; v_call: TRBV20-1; cdr3_aa: CSAPGTGGYEQYF; cdr3_nt: TGCAGTGCTCCCGGGACAGGGGGCTACGAGCAGTACTTC
clone_size: NA; j_call: TRBJ2-7; d_call: NA; v_call: TRBV12-3/TRBV12-4; cdr3_aa: CASSIGTWGYEQYF; cdr3_nt: TGTGCCAGCAGTATCGGGACTTGGGGCTACGAGCAGTACTTC
clone_size: NA; j_call: TRBJ2-5; d_call: TRBD1; v_call: TRBV5-1; cdr3_aa: CASSTGKETQYF; cdr3_nt: TGCGCCAGCTCGACAGGGAAAGAGACCCAGTACTTC
clone_size: NA; j_call: TRBJ2-2; d_call: NA; v_call: TRBV11-3; cdr3_aa: CASSWTYTGELFF; cdr3_nt: TGTGCCAGCAGCTGGACTTACACCGGGGAGCTGTTTTTT
clone_size: NA; j_call: TRBJ2-7; d_call: NA; v_call: TRBV7-9; cdr3_aa: CASSRDIWYEQYF; cdr3_nt: TGTGCCAGCAGCCGGGACATTTGGTACGAGCAGTACTTC